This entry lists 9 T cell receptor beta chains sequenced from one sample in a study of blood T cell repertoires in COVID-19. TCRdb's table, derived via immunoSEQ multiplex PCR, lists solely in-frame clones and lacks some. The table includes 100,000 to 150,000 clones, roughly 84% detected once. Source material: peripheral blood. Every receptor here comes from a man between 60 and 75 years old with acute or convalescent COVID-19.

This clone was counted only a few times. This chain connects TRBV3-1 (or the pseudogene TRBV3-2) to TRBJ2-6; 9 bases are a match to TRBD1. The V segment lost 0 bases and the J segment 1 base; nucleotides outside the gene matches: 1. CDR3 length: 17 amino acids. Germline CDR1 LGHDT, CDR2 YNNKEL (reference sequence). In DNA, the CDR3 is TGTGCCAGCAGCCAAGAACAGGGGGCGTCTGGGGCCAACGTCCTGACTTTC. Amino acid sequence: CASSQEQGASGANVLTF.

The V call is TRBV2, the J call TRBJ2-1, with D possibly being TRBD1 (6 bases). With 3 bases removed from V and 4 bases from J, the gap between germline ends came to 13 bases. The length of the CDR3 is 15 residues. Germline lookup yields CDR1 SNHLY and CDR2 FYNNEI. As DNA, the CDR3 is TGTGCCAGCAGTGACGCAGGGGATTTATACAATGAGCAGTTCTTC. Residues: CASSDAGDLYNEQFF.

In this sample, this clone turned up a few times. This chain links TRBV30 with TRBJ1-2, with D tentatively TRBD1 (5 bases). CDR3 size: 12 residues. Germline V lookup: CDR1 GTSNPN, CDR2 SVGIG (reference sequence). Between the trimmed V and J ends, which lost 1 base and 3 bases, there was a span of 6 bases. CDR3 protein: CAWSGRDYGYTF. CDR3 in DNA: TGTGCCTGGAGTGGCAGGGACTATGGCTACACCTTC.

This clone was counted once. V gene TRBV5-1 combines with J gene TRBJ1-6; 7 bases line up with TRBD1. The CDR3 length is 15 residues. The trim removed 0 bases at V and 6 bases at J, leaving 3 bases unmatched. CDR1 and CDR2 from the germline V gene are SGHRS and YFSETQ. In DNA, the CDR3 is TGCGCCAGCAGCTTGGGCTCAGGGGGTAATTCACCCCTCCACTTT. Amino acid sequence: CASSLGSGGNSPLHF.

Here the CDR3 reads CASSAGSLGDTQYF. As DNA, the CDR3 is TGTGCCAGCAGCGCCGGGTCCTTGGGAGATACGCAGTATTTT. The chain has TRBV9 and TRBJ2-3; no clear D. Germline CDR1 is SGDLS and CDR2 is YYNGEE. The length of the CDR3 is 14 residues. The V end lost 3 bases, the J end lost 5 bases, and 13 bases lay between the germline ends. The complete variable domain, with remaining parts taken from reference TRBV9 and TRBJ2-3, reads DSGVTQTPKHLITATGQRVTLRCSPRSGDLSVYWYQQSLDQGLQFLIQYYNGEERAKGNILERFSAQQFPDLHSELNLSSLELGDSALYFCASSAGSLGDTQYFGPGTRLTVL.

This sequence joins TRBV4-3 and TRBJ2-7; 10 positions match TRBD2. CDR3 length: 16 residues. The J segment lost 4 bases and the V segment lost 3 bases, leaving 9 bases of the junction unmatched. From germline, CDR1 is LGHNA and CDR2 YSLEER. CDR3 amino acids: CASSQDPGTSDYEQYF. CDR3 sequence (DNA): TGCGCCAGCAGCCAGGACCCCGGGACTAGCGATTACGAGCAGTACTTC.

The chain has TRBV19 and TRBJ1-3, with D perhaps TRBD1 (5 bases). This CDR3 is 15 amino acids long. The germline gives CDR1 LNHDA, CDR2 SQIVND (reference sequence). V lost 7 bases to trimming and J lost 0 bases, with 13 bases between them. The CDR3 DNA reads TGTGCCAGTATTTGGACACCGAGCTCTGGAAACACCATATATTTT. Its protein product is CASIWTPSSGNTIYF.

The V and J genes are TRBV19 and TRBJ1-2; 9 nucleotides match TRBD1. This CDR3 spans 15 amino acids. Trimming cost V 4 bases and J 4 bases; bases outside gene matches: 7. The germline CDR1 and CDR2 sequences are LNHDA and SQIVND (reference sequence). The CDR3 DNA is TGTGCCAGTAGTACCACCGGGACAGGGACCTATGGCTACACCTTC. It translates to CASSTTGTGTYGYTF.

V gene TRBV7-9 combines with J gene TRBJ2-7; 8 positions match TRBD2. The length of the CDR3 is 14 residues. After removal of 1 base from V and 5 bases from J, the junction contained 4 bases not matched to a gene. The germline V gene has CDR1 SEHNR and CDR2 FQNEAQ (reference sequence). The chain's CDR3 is CASSLERGHNEQYF. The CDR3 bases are TGTGCCAGCAGCTTAGAGCGGGGGCACAACGAGCAGTACTTC.